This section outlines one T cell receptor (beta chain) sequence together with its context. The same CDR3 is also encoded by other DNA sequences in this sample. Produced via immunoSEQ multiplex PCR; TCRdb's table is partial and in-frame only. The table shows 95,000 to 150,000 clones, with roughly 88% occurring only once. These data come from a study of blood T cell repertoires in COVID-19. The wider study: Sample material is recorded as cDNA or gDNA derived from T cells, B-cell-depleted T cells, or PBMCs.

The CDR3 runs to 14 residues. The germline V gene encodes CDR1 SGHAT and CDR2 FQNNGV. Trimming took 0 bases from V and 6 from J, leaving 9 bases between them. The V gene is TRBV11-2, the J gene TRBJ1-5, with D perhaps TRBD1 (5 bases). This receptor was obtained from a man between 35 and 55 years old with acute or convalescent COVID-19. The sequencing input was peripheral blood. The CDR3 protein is CASSLDRGGQPQHF. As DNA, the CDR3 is TGTGCCAGCAGCTTAGATCGCGGGGGTCAGCCCCAGCATTTT.